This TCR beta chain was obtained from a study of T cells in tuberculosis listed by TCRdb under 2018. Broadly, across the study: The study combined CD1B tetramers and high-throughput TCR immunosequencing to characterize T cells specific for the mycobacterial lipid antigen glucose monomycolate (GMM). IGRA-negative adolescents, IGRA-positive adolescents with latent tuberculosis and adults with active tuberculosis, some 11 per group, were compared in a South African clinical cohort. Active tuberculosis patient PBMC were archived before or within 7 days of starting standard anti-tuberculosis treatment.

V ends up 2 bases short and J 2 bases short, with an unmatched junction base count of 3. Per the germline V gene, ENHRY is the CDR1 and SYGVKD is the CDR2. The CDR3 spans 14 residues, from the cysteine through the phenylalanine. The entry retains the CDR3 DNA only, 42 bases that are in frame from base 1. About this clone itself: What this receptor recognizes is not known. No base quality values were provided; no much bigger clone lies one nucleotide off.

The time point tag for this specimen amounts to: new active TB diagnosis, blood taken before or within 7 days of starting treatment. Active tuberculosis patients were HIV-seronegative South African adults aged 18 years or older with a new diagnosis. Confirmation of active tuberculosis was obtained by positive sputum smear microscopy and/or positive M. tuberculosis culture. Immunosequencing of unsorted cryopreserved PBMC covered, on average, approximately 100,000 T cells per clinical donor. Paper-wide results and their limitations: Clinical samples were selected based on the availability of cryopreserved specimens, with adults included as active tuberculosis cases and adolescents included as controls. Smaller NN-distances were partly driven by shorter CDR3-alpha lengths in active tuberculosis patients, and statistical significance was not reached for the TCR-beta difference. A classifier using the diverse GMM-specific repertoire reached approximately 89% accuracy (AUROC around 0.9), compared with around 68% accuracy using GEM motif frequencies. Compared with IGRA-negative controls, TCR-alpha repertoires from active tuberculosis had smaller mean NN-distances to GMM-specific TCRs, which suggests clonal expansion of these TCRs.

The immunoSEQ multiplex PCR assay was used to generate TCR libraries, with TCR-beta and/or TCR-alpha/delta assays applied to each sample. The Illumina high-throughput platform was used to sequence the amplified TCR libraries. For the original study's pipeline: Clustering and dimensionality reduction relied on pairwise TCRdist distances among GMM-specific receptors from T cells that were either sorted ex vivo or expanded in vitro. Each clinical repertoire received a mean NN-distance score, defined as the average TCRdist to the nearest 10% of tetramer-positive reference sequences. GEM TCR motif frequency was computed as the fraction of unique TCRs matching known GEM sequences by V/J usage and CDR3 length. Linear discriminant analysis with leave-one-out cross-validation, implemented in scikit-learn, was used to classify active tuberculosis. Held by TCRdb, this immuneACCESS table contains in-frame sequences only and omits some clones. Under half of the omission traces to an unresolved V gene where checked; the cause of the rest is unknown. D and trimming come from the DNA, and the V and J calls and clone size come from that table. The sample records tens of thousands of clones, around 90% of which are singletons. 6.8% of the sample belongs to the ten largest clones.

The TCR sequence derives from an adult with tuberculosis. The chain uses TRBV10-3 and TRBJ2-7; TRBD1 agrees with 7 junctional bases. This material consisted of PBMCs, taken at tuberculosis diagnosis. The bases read TGTGCCATCAGTGAGGGGGACAGACCCTACGAGCAGTACTTC. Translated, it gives CAISEGDRPYEQYF.